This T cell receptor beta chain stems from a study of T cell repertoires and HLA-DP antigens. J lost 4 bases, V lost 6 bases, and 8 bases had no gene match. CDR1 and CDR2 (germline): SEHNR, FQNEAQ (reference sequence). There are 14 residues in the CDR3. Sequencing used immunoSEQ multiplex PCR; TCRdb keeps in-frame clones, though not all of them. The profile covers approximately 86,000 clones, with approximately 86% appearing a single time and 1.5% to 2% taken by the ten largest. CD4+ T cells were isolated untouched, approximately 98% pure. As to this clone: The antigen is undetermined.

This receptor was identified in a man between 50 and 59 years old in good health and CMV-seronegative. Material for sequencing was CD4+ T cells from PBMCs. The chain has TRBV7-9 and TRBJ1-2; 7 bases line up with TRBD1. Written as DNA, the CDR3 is TGTGCCAGCAGTCCTGGCACAGGGGCCTATGGCTACACCTTC. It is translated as CASSPGTGAYGYTF.